This T cell receptor beta chain stems from a study of Tregs in tolerant kidney transplant recipients. Study findings and constraints: In tolerant patients, donor-specific Tregs outgrew total Tregs, suggesting antigen-driven expansion. Few patients were studied, so findings need validation in larger groups. Biological reproducibility was not directly addressed in this study.

Turning to this clone: What it binds is unknown. From the germline J gene comes the end of the CDR3, since the read stops 3 residues before it.

CDR3 length equals 15 residues. Germline V CDR1 and CDR2: SGHDT, YYEEEE. V lost 0 bases and J lost 4; bases outside the gene matches: 6. Measured with immunoSEQ multiplex PCR; TCRdb has only the in-frame clones, and not every one. This sample contains about 30,000 clones. This chain uses TRBV5-6 with TRBJ1-1; 7 bases agree with TRBD1. The sample was CD8+ T cells from blood, taken before the transplant. This receptor was identified in a human donor who received a combined kidney and bone marrow transplant. CDR3 DNA (partial): TGTGCCAGCAGCTTGGCCGGGACAGCGCTCACTGAA. Translation gives CASSLAGTALTE. The complete CDR3 reads CASSLAGTALTEAFF.